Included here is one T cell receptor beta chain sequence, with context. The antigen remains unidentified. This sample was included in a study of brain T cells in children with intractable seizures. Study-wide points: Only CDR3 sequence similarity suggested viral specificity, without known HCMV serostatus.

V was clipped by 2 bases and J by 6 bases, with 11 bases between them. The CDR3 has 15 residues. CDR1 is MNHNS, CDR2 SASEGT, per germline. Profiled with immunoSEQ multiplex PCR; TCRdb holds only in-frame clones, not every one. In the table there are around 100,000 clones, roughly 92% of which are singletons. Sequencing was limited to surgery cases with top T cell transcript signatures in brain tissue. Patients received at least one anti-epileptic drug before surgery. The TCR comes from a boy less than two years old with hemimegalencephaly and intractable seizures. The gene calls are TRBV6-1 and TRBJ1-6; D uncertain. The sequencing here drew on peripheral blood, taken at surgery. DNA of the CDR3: TGTGCCAGCAGTGAACTAGGAAGCCGTAATTCACCCCTCCACTTT. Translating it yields CASSELGSRNSPLHF.